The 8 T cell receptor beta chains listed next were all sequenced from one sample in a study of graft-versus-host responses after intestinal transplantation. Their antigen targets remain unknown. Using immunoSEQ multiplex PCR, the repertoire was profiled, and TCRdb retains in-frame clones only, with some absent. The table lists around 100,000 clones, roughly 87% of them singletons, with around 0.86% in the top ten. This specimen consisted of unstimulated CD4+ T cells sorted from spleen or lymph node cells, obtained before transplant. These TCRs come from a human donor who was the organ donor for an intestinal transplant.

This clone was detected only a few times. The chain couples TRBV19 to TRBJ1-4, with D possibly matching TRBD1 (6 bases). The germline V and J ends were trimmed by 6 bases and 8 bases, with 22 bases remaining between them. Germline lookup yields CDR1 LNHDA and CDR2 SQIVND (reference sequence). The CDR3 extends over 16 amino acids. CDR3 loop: CASSDKTGRFGEKLFF. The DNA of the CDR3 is TGTGCCAGTAGCGACAAGACAGGAAGGTTTGGAGAAAAACTGTTTTTT.

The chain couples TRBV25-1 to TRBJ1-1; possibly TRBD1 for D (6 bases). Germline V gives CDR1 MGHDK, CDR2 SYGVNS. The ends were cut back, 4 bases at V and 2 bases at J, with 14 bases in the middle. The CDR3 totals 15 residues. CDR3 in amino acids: CASSARLQGNTEAFF. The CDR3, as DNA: TGTGCCAGCAGTGCCCGACTACAGGGCAACACTGAAGCTTTCTTT.

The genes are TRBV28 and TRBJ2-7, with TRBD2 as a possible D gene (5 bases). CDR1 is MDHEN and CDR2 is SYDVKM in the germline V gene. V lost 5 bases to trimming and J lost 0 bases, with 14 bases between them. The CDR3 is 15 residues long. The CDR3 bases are TGTGCCAGCAGTCCCCATCAAGGGAGCTCCTACGAGCAGTACTTC. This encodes CASSPHQGSSYEQYF.

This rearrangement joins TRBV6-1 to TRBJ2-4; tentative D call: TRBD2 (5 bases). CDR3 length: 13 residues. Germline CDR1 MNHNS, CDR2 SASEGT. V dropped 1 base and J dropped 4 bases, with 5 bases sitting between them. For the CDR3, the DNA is TGTGCCAGCAGTGAAGGAGGGAAAAACATTCAGTACTTC. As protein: CASSEGGKNIQYF.

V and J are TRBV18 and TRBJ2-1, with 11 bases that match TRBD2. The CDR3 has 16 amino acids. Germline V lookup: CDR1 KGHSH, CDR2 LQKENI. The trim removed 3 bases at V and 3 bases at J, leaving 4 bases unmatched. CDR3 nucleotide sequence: TGTGCCAGCTCACCGATCCTAGCGGGGGGCTACAATGAGCAGTTCTTC. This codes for CASSPILAGGYNEQFF.

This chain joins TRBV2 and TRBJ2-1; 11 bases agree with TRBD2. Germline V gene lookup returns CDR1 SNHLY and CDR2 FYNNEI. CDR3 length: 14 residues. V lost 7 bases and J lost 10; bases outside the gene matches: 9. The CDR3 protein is CASTVSGGAFEQFF. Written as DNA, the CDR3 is TGTGCCAGCACCGTTAGCGGGGGGGCCTTCGAGCAGTTCTTC.

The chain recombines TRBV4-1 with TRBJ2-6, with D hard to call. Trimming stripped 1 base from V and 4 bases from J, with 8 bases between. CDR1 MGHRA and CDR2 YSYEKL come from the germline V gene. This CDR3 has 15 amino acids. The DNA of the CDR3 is TGCGCCAGCAGCCAAGTCTTGCGAGGGGCCAACGTCCTGACTTTC. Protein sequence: CASSQVLRGANVLTF.

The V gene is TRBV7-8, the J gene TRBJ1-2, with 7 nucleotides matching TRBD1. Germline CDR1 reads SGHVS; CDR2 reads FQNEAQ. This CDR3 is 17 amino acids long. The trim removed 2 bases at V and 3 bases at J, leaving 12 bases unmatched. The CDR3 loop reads CASSLIPAGGGDYGYTF. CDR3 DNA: TGTGCCAGCAGCTTAATCCCGGCAGGGGGAGGTGACTATGGCTACACCTTC.